This entry lists 8 T cell receptor beta chains sequenced from one sample in a study of type 1 and type 2 diabetes patients. Amplification started from genomic DNA. The TCR beta CDR3 region was amplified using 30 forward and 13 reverse primers. TCRdb reprocessed the multiplex PCR reads via MiXCR and lists one record per CDR3 protein. The sample shows fewer than 350,000 distinct CDR3 sequences, 45% to 60% of them seen only once. Sequencing was performed on peripheral blood mononuclear cells (PBMCs). These receptors were obtained from a man between 18 and 35 years old with type 2 diabetes.

This clonotype appeared once. This sequence joins TRBV2 and TRBJ1-1, with 10 bases identical to TRBD1. This CDR3 spans 16 amino acids. V gave up 0 bases and J gave up 0 bases; unmatched junction bases: 1. Germline assignment: CDR1 SNHLY and CDR2 FYNNEI. CDR3 DNA: TGTGCCAGCAGTGAAGCGGGACAGGGGATGAACACTGAAGCTTTCTTT. This translates into CASSEAGQGMNTEAFF.

This clonotype was detected a few times. The V call is TRBV10-3, the J call TRBJ2-7; either TRBD1 or TRBD2 may fit D (5 bases each). The CDR3 is made up of 16 amino acids. The germline gives CDR1 ENHRY, CDR2 SYGVKD. V was clipped by 0 bases and J by 0 bases, with 12 bases between them. The CDR3 region has the DNA TGTGCCATCAGTGAGTCCTTAGGGACGGCCTCCTACGAGCAGTACTTC. This translates into CAISESLGTASYEQYF.

The rearrangement links TRBV29-1 to TRBJ2-3, with 8 bases matching TRBD2. Trimming cost V 7 bases and J 4 bases; bases outside gene matches: 4. Germline lookup yields CDR1 SQVTM and CDR2 ANQGSEA. This CDR3 region has 12 residues. CDR3 region: CSAPGGADTQYF. As DNA, the CDR3 is TGCAGCGCCCCCGGGGGGGCAGATACGCAGTATTTT.

This chain links TRBV4-2 with TRBJ1-1; perhaps TRBD1 as D (6 bases). V lost 1 base and J 5 bases, leaving 14 bases between the germline ends. The CDR3 is 15 amino acids. Germline V gene lookup returns CDR1 LGHNA and CDR2 YNFKEQ. The CDR3 DNA reads TGTGCCAGCAGCCAAGTTGCCAGGGGAGGGACTGAAGCTTTCTTT. This encodes CASSQVARGGTEAFF.

This clonotype was seen a few times. This chain links TRBV15 with TRBJ2-5, with a weak D call TRBD2 (7 bases). This CDR3 is built from 13 residues. Germline V gene lookup returns CDR1 LNHNV and CDR2 YYDKDF (reference sequence). Deletions cut 8 bases from V and 5 bases from J, with 15 bases between. CDR3 nucleotides: TGTGCCACCGACGGGGGGCGCGGGGAGACCCAGTACTTC. Its translation is CATDGGRGETQYF.

This clonotype was recorded at least ten times. The chain carries TRBV2 and TRBJ2-2; no definite D call. The CDR3 has 15 residues. The ends were cut back, 3 bases at V and 0 bases at J, with 8 bases in the middle. Germline loops: CDR1 SNHLY, CDR2 FYNNEI. CDR3 DNA: TGTGCCAGCAGTGACCCGAGAGCGAACACCGGGGAGCTGTTTTTT. Translated, it gives CASSDPRANTGELFF.

V usage is TRBV11-2 and J usage is TRBJ1-2; no clear D. Germline CDR1 reads SGHAT; CDR2 reads FQNNGV. Trimming pared 3 bases from V and 3 bases from J, leaving 17 bases between. The CDR3 covers 16 residues. This CDR3 is CASSFLGRALDYGYTF. In nucleotides, the CDR3 is TGTGCCAGCAGCTTCCTTGGTAGGGCGCTTGACTATGGCTACACCTTC.

V usage is TRBV14 and J usage is TRBJ2-7; the D is unclear. Trimming stripped 4 bases from V and 2 bases from J, with 12 bases between. Germline V gene data show CDR1 as SGHDN and CDR2 as FVKESK. The CDR3 consists of 14 residues. The CDR3: CASSPDNGPYEQYF. In nucleotides, the CDR3 is TGTGCCAGCAGCCCCGACAATGGGCCCTACGAGCAGTACTTC.